Described below is a single TCR beta chain sequence and its context. What it binds is not known. These data belong to a study of cytomegalovirus exposure and HLA in healthy donors. About the research overall: A later analysis reported the same platform for the 100 to 150 validation repertoires and the roughly 670 first-cohort repertoires.

CDR1 is MNHEY, CDR2 SMNVEV, per germline (reference sequence). V was clipped by 6 bases and J by 0 bases, with 18 bases between them. The CDR3 runs to 17 residues. Generated by immunoSEQ multiplex PCR, the TCRdb table keeps only in-frame clones and is missing some. Altogether hundreds of thousands of clones are present, roughly 90% being singletons, with the ten largest covering around 12%. Findings of the study overall: A classifier reportedly called cytomegalovirus status with high sensitivity and specificity. Among the CMV-associated chains, three were confirmed in vitro as specific for CMV antigens. Rare sequences made up most TCRs, while some public TCRs were found in many donors.

The chain has TRBV27 and TRBJ2-1; TRBD2 is a possible D gene (6 bases). This TCR was recovered from a man between 18 and 35 years old in good health and CMV-seropositive. The sequenced material came from PBMCs. The CDR3 sequence: CASRATGLQSSYNEQFF. The CDR3 region has the DNA TGTGCCAGCAGGGCCACGGGACTCCAGAGCTCCTACAATGAGCAGTTCTTC.